The 21 T cell receptor beta chains given below trace back to one sample, sequenced in a study of monozygotic twins with inflammatory bowel disease. TCRdb reworked the 5' RACE reads into one entry per CDR3 protein, no DNA. This sample contains approximately 330,000 distinct CDR3 sequences. Source material: blood. These receptors were obtained from a human donor with ulcerative colitis or Crohn's disease, or a healthy co-twin of an affected twin (not recorded which).

V is TRBV6-1 and J is TRBJ1-2. Germline V CDR1 and CDR2: MNHNS, SASEGT. This CDR3 contains 13 residues. Here the CDR3 reads CASSEEENYGYTF.

The CDR3 spells CASSARPSYGYTF. This chain joins TRBV9 and TRBJ1-2. CDR1 is SGDLS and CDR2 is YYNGEE in the germline V gene. The CDR3 covers 13 residues.

The rearrangement links TRBV10-2 to TRBJ2-2; with no DNA, the TCRdb D assignment of TRBD2 cannot be verified. Germline V lookup: CDR1 WSHSY, CDR2 SAAADI. CDR3 length: 16 amino acids. CDR3: CASSGQAGGLTGELFF.

The CDR3 is CSARDPGTRSYNEQFF. This chain uses TRBV20-1 with TRBJ2-1; TCRdb reports TRBD1, a call that lacks DNA to check it against. Germline lookup yields CDR1 DFQATT and CDR2 SNEGSKA (reference sequence). The CDR3 runs to 16 residues.

The chain is built from TRBV4-1 and TRBJ1-5; the D call from TCRdb, TRBD1, cannot be confirmed without DNA. From germline, CDR1 is MGHRA and CDR2 YSYEKL. The CDR3 has 15 residues. CDR3 sequence reads: CASSQVGTGIQPQHF.

The chain joins TRBV6-2 or TRBV6-3 to TRBJ2-1; TCRdb proposes TRBD2, but this gene call is untestable without DNA. From germline, CDR1 is MNHEY and CDR2 SVGEGT. This CDR3 is built from 16 residues. The CDR3 loop reads CASSYYSASLADEQFF.

The gene calls are TRBV14 and TRBJ2-3; lacking DNA, the TRBD2 call made by TCRdb goes unchecked. Germline V CDR1 and CDR2: SGHDN, FVKESK. The CDR3 extends over 16 amino acids. This CDR3 reads CASSHTLVGKADTQYF.

J is TRBJ2-3 and V is TRBV10-3; TCRdb reports TRBD2, a call that lacks DNA to check it against. Germline V gene sequence: CDR1 ENHRY, CDR2 SYGVKD. This CDR3 spans 15 amino acids. The CDR3 sequence: CAIRLAGGRSDTQYF.

V and J are TRBV27 and TRBJ2-3; lacking DNA, the TRBD2 call made by TCRdb goes unchecked. CDR1 is MNHEY and CDR2 is SMNVEV in the germline V gene (reference sequence). The length of the CDR3 is 17 residues. The CDR3 here is CASSAPGTSGGADTQYF.

CDR3 sequence: CSAPAGGTGELFF. The chain joins TRBV20-1 to TRBJ2-2; checking the TCRdb D call of TRBD2 is not possible without DNA. The CDR3 is 13 residues long. The germline V gene has CDR1 DFQATT and CDR2 SNEGSKA (reference sequence).

This chain uses TRBV6-5 with TRBJ2-7; the TCRdb call, TRBD2, lacks DNA for checking. This CDR3 comprises 14 residues. Looked up from germline, CDR1 is MNHEY and CDR2 is SVGAGI. The CDR3 spells CASSFQPEGPEQYF.

V usage is TRBV28 and J usage is TRBJ1-2; lacking DNA, the TRBD1 call made by TCRdb goes unchecked. Germline lookup yields CDR1 MDHEN and CDR2 SYDVKM. This CDR3 is 13 amino acids long. This chain's CDR3 is CASSLVRGYGYTF.

The chain has TRBV20-1 and TRBJ1-5; TCRdb designates TRBD1, a call that cannot be tested without DNA. This CDR3 spans 15 amino acids. Germline-derived CDR1 and CDR2 are DFQATT and SNEGSKA (reference sequence). The CDR3 loop is CSARALGGMGQPQHF.

This chain joins TRBV10-3 and TRBJ1-5; TCRdb picks TRBD1, but there is no DNA to check that call. The germline CDR1 and CDR2 sequences are ENHRY and SYGVKD. The CDR3 runs to 13 residues. The CDR3 sequence is CAIRGQSNQPQHF.

This CDR3 reads CASSAGGGPQHF. V gene TRBV25-1 combines with J gene TRBJ1-5. CDR3 length: 12 residues. CDR1 and CDR2 (germline): MGHDK, SYGVNS.

The chain carries TRBV27 and TRBJ2-7; the TCRdb D gene call, TRBD1, has no DNA to confirm it. Germline loops: CDR1 MNHEY, CDR2 SMNVEV (reference sequence). The CDR3 is 15 residues long. The CDR3 sequence: CASSSLGDDSYEQYF.

The V and J genes are TRBV20-1 and TRBJ1-6. The CDR3 is 12 amino acids. Germline-derived CDR1 and CDR2 are DFQATT and SNEGSKA (reference sequence). The CDR3 here is CSARAGNSPPHF.

V and J are TRBV5-1 and TRBJ2-5; TCRdb proposes TRBD1, but this gene call is untestable without DNA. The CDR3 has 15 residues. Germline lookup yields CDR1 SGHRS and CDR2 YFSETQ. CDR3 in amino acids: CASSSGLGTQETQYF. The variable domain in full, completed from reference TRBV5-1 and TRBJ2-5, reads KAGVTQTPRYLIKTRGQQVTLSCSPISGHRSVSWYQQTPGQGLQFLFEYFSETQRNKGNFPGRFSGRQFSNSRSEMNVSTLELGDSALYLCASSSGLGTQETQYFGPGTRLLVL.

The chain employs TRBV20-1 and TRBJ2-1; the TRBD2 assignment by TCRdb is unverifiable without DNA. This CDR3 has 14 residues. From germline, CDR1 is DFQATT and CDR2 SNEGSKA (reference sequence). CDR3 protein: CSAIRRRDYNEQFF.

The chain is built from TRBV21-1 and TRBJ2-7; TCRdb's D call of TRBD1 is untestable without DNA. TRBV21-1 is a pseudogene. The CDR3 covers 16 residues. The chain's CDR3 is CASSKGFRRRGYEQYF.

The genes are TRBV6-1 and TRBJ2-6. The CDR3 has 14 amino acids. CDR1 and CDR2 from the germline V gene are MNHNS and SASEGT. The CDR3 sequence: CASSEVSGANVLTF.